One sample yielded the 27 T cell receptor beta chains listed below, sequenced in a study of cytomegalovirus exposure and HLA in healthy donors. PCR primers comprised 60 Vbeta and 13 Jbeta primers. The table came from immunoSEQ multiplex PCR; TCRdb's copy has only in-frame clones and leaves some out. The sample consists of roughly 200,000 clones, over 75% of them appearing once. The sample comprised PBMCs. The receptors shown here come from a man in his 60s in good health and CMV-seronegative.

The rearrangement uses TRBV28 and TRBJ1-5; D gene ambiguous. Trimming cost V 2 bases and J 7 bases, with 12 bases left between them. From germline, CDR1 is MDHEN and CDR2 SYDVKM. The CDR3 contains 14 residues. CDR3 nucleotide sequence: TGTGCCAGCAGTTTAGTGCCAGAGACACAGCCCCAGCATTTT. Protein product: CASSLVPETQPQHF.

V usage is TRBV6-1 and J usage is TRBJ2-7, with D possibly TRBD2 on 5 matching bases. Trimming removed 2 bases from V and 6 bases from J, with 17 bases in between. The CDR3 is 15 amino acids. Germline V lookup: CDR1 MNHNS, CDR2 SASEGT. The DNA for the CDR3 is TGTGCCAGCAGTGAATTAGGAGGTAGCTTGGGCGAGCAGTACTTC. Translation: CASSELGGSLGEQYF.

This clone was observed a single time. V is TRBV4-1 and J is TRBJ2-3; D uncertain. The germline V gene has CDR1 MGHRA and CDR2 YSYEKL. Trimming cost V 0 bases and J 2 bases, with 21 bases left between them. This CDR3 has 19 residues. Here the CDR3 DNA reads TGCGCCAGCAGCCAAGAAGGTAAGGCCTATAGAGGCCCCACAGATACGCAGTATTTT. It is translated as CASSQEGKAYRGPTDTQYF.

The chain links TRBV25-1 to TRBJ2-3; D is perhaps TRBD2 (7 bases). Germline V CDR1 and CDR2: MGHDK, SYGVNS. The V gene lost 8 bases and the J gene lost 2 bases, with 17 bases spanning the gap. CDR3 size: 15 residues. DNA of the CDR3: TGTGCCAGCCAGGCCAGGGGACTACCCACAGATACGCAGTATTTT. Residues: CASQARGLPTDTQYF.

CDR3 DNA: TGTGCCTGGAGTGATCGGGGCGGGGGAGAGACCCAGTACTTC. Its protein product is CAWSDRGGGETQYF. The V gene is TRBV30, the J gene TRBJ2-5, with 7 bases fitting TRBD2. This CDR3 has 14 amino acids. J lost 4 bases, V lost 1 base, and 6 bases had no gene match. Germline V gene sequence: CDR1 GTSNPN, CDR2 SVGIG (reference sequence).

This clone showed up just a few times. The chain joins TRBV30 to TRBJ2-1, with 12 bases lining up with TRBD2. With 1 base clipped from V and 5 bases from J, the junction kept 3 bases outside the gene matches. In germline, CDR1 is GTSNPN, CDR2 SVGIG (reference sequence). This CDR3 is 15 amino acids long. CDR3 loop: CAWSGLAGDNNEQFF. CDR3 DNA: TGTGCCTGGAGTGGACTAGCGGGGGATAACAATGAGCAGTTCTTC. The full variable domain, its missing parts supplied by reference TRBV30 and TRBJ2-1, is SQTIHQWPATLVQPVGSPLSLECTVEGTSNPNLYWYRQAAGRGLQLLFYSVGIGQISSEVPQNLSASRPQDRQFILSSKKLLLSDSGFYLCAWSGLAGDNNEQFFGPGTRLTVL.

This chain links TRBV28 with TRBJ2-3; perhaps TRBD2 as D (6 bases). Germline values: CDR1 MDHEN, CDR2 SYDVKM. CDR3 length: 13 amino acids. Trimming removed 6 bases at V and 3 bases at J, with 10 bases between. CDR3 sequence: CASSAGFTDTQYF. CDR3 sequence (DNA): TGTGCCAGCAGCGCGGGGTTTACAGATACGCAGTATTTT.

CDR3 in DNA: TGCGCCAGCAGCTCAAGCGGGAGGGGTAGCACCGGGGAGCTGTTTTTT. As protein: CASSSSGRGSTGELFF. This chain uses TRBV5-1 with TRBJ2-2; 10 bases line up with TRBD2. This CDR3 comprises 16 residues. V lost 3 bases, J lost 4 bases, and 6 bases stayed unmatched. CDR1 is SGHRS, CDR2 YFSETQ, per germline. Looking up the rest from reference TRBV5-1 and TRBJ2-2 gives the full variable domain: KAGVTQTPRYLIKTRGQQVTLSCSPISGHRSVSWYQQTPGQGLQFLFEYFSETQRNKGNFPGRFSGRQFSNSRSEMNVSTLELGDSALYLCASSSSGRGSTGELFFGEGSRLTVL.

This clone has a handful of counts. V gene TRBV4-3 combines with J gene TRBJ2-2, with D possibly being TRBD2 (5 bases). This CDR3 has 16 amino acids. Per the germline V gene, CDR1 is LGHNA and CDR2 is YSLEER. Trimming left V 0 bases short and J 7 bases short, with 15 bases between. CDR3 sequence reads: CASSQDWTAGGGELFF. The CDR3 DNA follows: TGCGCCAGCAGCCAAGATTGGACGGCGGGCGGCGGGGAGCTGTTTTTT.

The chain uses TRBV7-8 and TRBJ2-7, with 9 bases matching TRBD1. The germline V gene encodes CDR1 SGHVS and CDR2 FQNEAQ. V lost 5 bases, J lost 0 bases, and 5 bases stayed unmatched. CDR3 length: 15 amino acids. Here the CDR3 DNA reads TGTGCCAGCAGCCGAGGGACAGGGAGCTCCTACGAGCAGTACTTC. Protein product: CASSRGTGSSYEQYF. Variable domain in full (rest from reference TRBV7-8 and TRBJ2-7): GAGVSQSPRYKVAKRGQDVALRCDPISGHVSLFWYQQALGQGPEFLTYFQNEAQLDKSGLPSDRFFAERPEGSVSTLKIQRTQQEDSAVYLCASSRGTGSSYEQYFGPGTRLTVT.

The chain joins TRBV4-3 to TRBJ2-1, with 8 bases identical to TRBD2. Per the germline V gene, CDR1 is LGHNA and CDR2 is YSLEER. CDR3 length equals 17 residues. V lost 0 bases to trimming and J lost 3 bases; unmatched junction nucleotides: 7. CDR3 region: CASSQDRLAGLYNEQFF. CDR3 DNA: TGCGCCAGCAGCCAAGATAGGCTAGCGGGTCTCTACAATGAGCAGTTCTTC.

The chain combines TRBV5-1 with TRBJ2-3, with D unresolved. The V gene lost 7 bases and the J gene lost 2 bases, with 17 bases spanning the gap. The CDR3 is made up of 15 amino acids. CDR1 is SGHRS and CDR2 is YFSETQ in the germline V gene. The CDR3 sequence is CASVAELTNTDTQYF. The CDR3 nucleotides are TGCGCCAGCGTGGCGGAACTGACCAACACAGATACGCAGTATTTT. Filled out from reference TRBV5-1 and TRBJ2-3, the complete variable domain reads KAGVTQTPRYLIKTRGQQVTLSCSPISGHRSVSWYQQTPGQGLQFLFEYFSETQRNKGNFPGRFSGRQFSNSRSEMNVSTLELGDSALYLCASVAELTNTDTQYFGPGTRLTVL.

This clone was counted only a few times. The chain employs TRBV11-1 and TRBJ1-1; D ambiguous. The V gene lost 5 bases and the J gene lost 1 base, with 11 bases spanning the gap. The CDR3 runs 14 residues. CDR1 SGHAT and CDR2 FQDESV come from the germline V gene (reference sequence). CDR3 nucleotide sequence: TGTGCCAGCAGCCCCTTTAAACAGAACACTGAAGCTTTCTTT. Protein sequence: CASSPFKQNTEAFF.

This clone was found a few times. Within the sample, other DNA sequences also encode this same CDR3. The genes are TRBV5-1 and TRBJ2-7, with D possibly being TRBD1 (5 bases). CDR1 SGHRS and CDR2 YFSETQ come from the germline V gene. CDR3 length equals 12 residues. The V and J ends lost 1 base and 5 bases respectively, with 7 bases between them. The CDR3 reads CASSLQGHEQYF. The CDR3 DNA follows: TGCGCCAGCAGCTTGCAGGGCCACGAGCAGTACTTC. The full variable domain, its missing parts supplied by reference TRBV5-1 and TRBJ2-7, is KAGVTQTPRYLIKTRGQQVTLSCSPISGHRSVSWYQQTPGQGLQFLFEYFSETQRNKGNFPGRFSGRQFSNSRSEMNVSTLELGDSALYLCASSLQGHEQYFGPGTRLTVT.

The chain links TRBV5-1 to TRBJ1-1; D unclear. The germline V and J ends were trimmed by 4 bases and 1 base, with 11 bases remaining between them. The CDR3 has 14 amino acids. CDR1 and CDR2 (germline): SGHRS, YFSETQ. CDR3 residues: CASSADAANTEAFF. For the CDR3, the DNA is TGCGCCAGCAGCGCTGACGCGGCGAACACTGAAGCTTTCTTT.

The rearrangement uses TRBV4-2 and TRBJ2-1, with TRBD2 matching over 7 bases. The V and J ends lost 0 bases and 7 bases, in that order; junction bases with no gene match: 9. Germline lookup yields CDR1 LGHNA and CDR2 YNFKEQ. The CDR3 length is 16 residues. CDR3 in DNA: TGTGCCAGCAGCCAAGATCTAGGCGGGGGAGATAATGAGCAGTTCTTC. It codes for CASSQDLGGGDNEQFF.

The gene calls are TRBV28 and TRBJ2-7, with 7 bases lining up with TRBD1. The V gene end was trimmed by 7 bases and the J gene end by 3 bases; junction bases not matched to a gene: 6. The germline CDR1 and CDR2 sequences are MDHEN and SYDVKM. CDR3 length: 13 amino acids. CDR3 DNA sequence: TGTGCCAGCAACAGGGGTTTCGGCTACGAGCAGTACTTC. Protein: CASNRGFGYEQYF. The variable domain in full, completed from reference TRBV28 and TRBJ2-7, reads DVKVTQSSRYLVKRTGEKVFLECVQDMDHENMFWYRQDPGLGLRLIYFSYDVKMKEKGDIPEGYSVSREKKERFSLILESASTNQTSMYLCASNRGFGYEQYFGPGTRLTVT.

This sequence joins TRBV18 and TRBJ2-2; 7 bases are a match to TRBD1. There are 15 residues in the CDR3. Germline V gene lookup returns CDR1 KGHSH and CDR2 LQKENI. V was pared by 4 bases and J by 8 bases, with 10 bases of the junction left unmatched. This chain's CDR3 is CASSQGTAGAGELFF. CDR3 coding DNA: TGTGCCAGCTCACAAGGGACAGCCGGAGCTGGGGAGCTGTTTTTT.

The chain combines TRBV19 with TRBJ1-1, with D tentatively TRBD1 (6 bases). V was shortened by 10 bases and J by 0 bases, with 15 bases between the two germline ends. Per the germline V gene, CDR1 is LNHDA and CDR2 is SQIVND (reference sequence). The CDR3 has 14 residues. CDR3: CATQTGTLNTEAFF. The DNA of the CDR3 is TGTGCCACGCAGACAGGCACCTTGAACACTGAAGCTTTCTTT.

This clone was seen a single time. The V and J genes are TRBV6-6 and TRBJ2-1; TRBD2 matches 12 bases. Trimming removed 4 bases from V and 6 bases from J; junction bases left unmatched: 4. Germline CDR1 is MNHNY and CDR2 is SVGAGI (reference sequence). CDR3 length equals 15 residues. CDR3 region: CASSFQTSGSNEQFF. DNA for the CDR3: TGTGCCAGCAGTTTCCAGACTAGCGGGAGCAATGAGCAGTTCTTC.

V usage is TRBV27 and J usage is TRBJ2-3, with 10 bases identical to TRBD1. This CDR3 has 14 amino acids. Germline V gives CDR1 MNHEY, CDR2 SMNVEV (reference sequence). The ends lost 5 bases at V and 4 bases at J; junction bases unmatched: 3. CDR3 region: CASSLTGGADTQYF. In DNA form, the CDR3 reads TGTGCCAGCAGTCTGACAGGGGGCGCAGATACGCAGTATTTT.

The gene calls are TRBV25-1 and TRBJ1-2, with 7 bases lining up with TRBD1. J lost 3 bases, V lost 0 bases, and 4 bases had no gene match. Looked up from germline, CDR1 is MGHDK and CDR2 is SYGVNS. The CDR3 runs to 15 residues. The CDR3 loop reads CASSEYPTGDYGYTF. Here the CDR3 DNA reads TGTGCCAGCAGTGAATACCCTACAGGGGACTATGGCTACACCTTC.

This chain joins TRBV6-4 and TRBJ2-2, with TRBD2 matching over 11 bases. The CDR3 has 15 amino acids. Germline values: CDR1 MRHNA, CDR2 SNTAGT. With 6 bases clipped from V and 4 bases from J, the junction kept 4 bases outside the gene matches. This CDR3 reads CASRSLAGGTGELFF. The CDR3 region has the DNA TGTGCCAGCAGATCCCTAGCGGGGGGCACCGGGGAGCTGTTTTTT.

This chain links TRBV7-6 with TRBJ2-5, with D possibly being TRBD1 (5 bases). Germline V lookup: CDR1 SGHVS, CDR2 FNYEAQ. Trimming pared 0 bases from V and 5 bases from J, leaving 13 bases between. CDR3 length: 15 amino acids. The CDR3 bases are TGTGCCAGCAGCTTAGCATTTATGGGGCCTGAGACCCAGTACTTC. Translation gives CASSLAFMGPETQYF. Based on the CDR3 plus reference TRBV7-6 and TRBJ2-5, the full variable domain is GAGVSQSPRYKVTKRGQDVALRCDPISGHVSLYWYRQALGQGPEFLTYFNYEAQQDKSGLPNDRFSAERPEGSISTLTIQRTEQRDSAMYRCASSLAFMGPETQYFGPGTRLLVL.

In this sample, this clone turned up once. One end of the junction fails to match germline, which may point to a read error. The chain has TRBV7-3 and TRBJ1-2; TRBD1 aligns across 10 bases. This CDR3 has 13 residues. Germline V CDR1 and CDR2: SGHTA, FQGTGA. The CDR3: CASSLATGGGYPF. In DNA, the CDR3 is TGTGCCAGCAGCCTAGCGACAGGGGGCGGCTACCCCTTC.

The V call is TRBV29-1, the J call TRBJ2-5; 7 nucleotides match TRBD2. Looked up from germline, CDR1 is SQVTM and CDR2 is ANQGSEA. Unmatched junction bases numbered 5, after V lost 6 bases and J lost 4 bases. CDR3 length equals 12 residues. CDR3 region: CSVGLAGETQYF. CDR3 nucleotides: TGCAGCGTAGGATTAGCGGGAGAGACCCAGTACTTC.

The chain couples TRBV28 to TRBJ1-5; 8 bases match TRBD1. This CDR3 is 15 amino acids long. Germline CDR1 and CDR2: MDHEN and SYDVKM. Unmatched junction bases numbered 8, after V lost 4 bases and J lost 6 bases. This chain's CDR3 is CASSSKTGGVQPQHF. The CDR3 bases are TGTGCCAGCAGTTCCAAAACAGGGGGGGTTCAGCCCCAGCATTTT.